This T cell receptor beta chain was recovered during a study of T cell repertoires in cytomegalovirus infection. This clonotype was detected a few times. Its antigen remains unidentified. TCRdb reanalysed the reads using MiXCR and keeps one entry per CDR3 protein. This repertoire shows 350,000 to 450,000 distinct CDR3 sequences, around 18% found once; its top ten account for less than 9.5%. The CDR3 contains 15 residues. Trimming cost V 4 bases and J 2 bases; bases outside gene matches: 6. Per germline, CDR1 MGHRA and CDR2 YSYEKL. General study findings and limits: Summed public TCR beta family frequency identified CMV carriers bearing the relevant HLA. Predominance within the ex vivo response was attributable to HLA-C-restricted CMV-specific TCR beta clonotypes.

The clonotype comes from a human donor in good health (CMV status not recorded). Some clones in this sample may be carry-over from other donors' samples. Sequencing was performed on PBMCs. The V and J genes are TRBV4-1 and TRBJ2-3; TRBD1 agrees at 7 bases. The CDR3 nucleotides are TGCGCCAGCAGCCCCCAGGGGGTACCCACAGATACGCAGTATTTT. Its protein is CASSPQGVPTDTQYF.